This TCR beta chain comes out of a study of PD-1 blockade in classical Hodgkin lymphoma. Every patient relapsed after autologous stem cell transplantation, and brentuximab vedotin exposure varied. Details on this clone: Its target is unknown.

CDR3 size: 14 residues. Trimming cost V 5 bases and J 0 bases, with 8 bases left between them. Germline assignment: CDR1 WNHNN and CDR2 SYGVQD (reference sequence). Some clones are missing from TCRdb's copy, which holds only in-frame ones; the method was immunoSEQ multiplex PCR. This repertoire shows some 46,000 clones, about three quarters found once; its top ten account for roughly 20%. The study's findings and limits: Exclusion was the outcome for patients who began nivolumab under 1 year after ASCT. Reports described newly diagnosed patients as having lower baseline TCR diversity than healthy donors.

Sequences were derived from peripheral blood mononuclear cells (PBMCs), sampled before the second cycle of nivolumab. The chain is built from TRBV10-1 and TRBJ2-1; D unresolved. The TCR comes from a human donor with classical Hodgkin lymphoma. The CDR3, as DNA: TGCGCCAGCAGTCCGTCGGGCTCCTACAATGAGCAGTTCTTC. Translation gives CASSPSGSYNEQFF.